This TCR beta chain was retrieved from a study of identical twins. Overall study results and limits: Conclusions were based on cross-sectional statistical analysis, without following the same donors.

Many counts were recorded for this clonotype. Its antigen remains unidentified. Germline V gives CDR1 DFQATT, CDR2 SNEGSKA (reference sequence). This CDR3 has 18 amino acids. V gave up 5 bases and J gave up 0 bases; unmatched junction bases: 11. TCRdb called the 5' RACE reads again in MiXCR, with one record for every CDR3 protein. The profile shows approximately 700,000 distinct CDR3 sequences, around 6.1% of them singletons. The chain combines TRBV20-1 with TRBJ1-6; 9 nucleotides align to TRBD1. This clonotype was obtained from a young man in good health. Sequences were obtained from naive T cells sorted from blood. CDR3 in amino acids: CSACGDRVSFSYNSPLHF. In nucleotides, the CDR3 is TGCAGTGCTTGTGGGGACAGGGTTTCATTCTCCTATAATTCACCCCTCCACTTT.